This is a list of T cell receptor beta chains from one sample in a study of blood T cell repertoires in COVID-19. Measured with immunoSEQ multiplex PCR; TCRdb has only the in-frame clones, and not every one. The sample has roughly 260,000 clones; 82% are singletons. Sequencing was done on a sample of peripheral blood. The receptors come from a woman aged 18-30 years with acute or convalescent COVID-19. The CDR3 runs from the conserved cysteine through the conserved F or W. The D gene is left open where the match is weak. Expanded clones are given a class, and other clones once, few, many or no size at all.

d_call clone_size j_call cdr3_length v_call cdr3_aa cdr3_nt
. . TRBJ1-1 13 TRBV12-3/TRBV12-4 CATADTRNTEAFF TGTGCCACGGCGGACACAAGGAACACTGAAGCTTTCTTT
. . TRBJ2-3 15 TRBV6-5 CASSYDVGLPDTQYF TGTGCCAGCAGTTACGACGTGGGGCTTCCAGATACGCAGTATTTT
TRBD1 . TRBJ2-4 21 TRBV19 CASSIRPHLSGQGRTKNIQYF TGTGCCAGTAGTATTAGACCCCACCTCTCCGGACAGGGGCGAACCAAAAACATTCAGTACTTC
TRBD2 . TRBJ2-1 15 TRBV30 CAWSFQGLAGGPEFF TGTGCCTGGAGTTTCCAGGGACTAGCGGGAGGGCCGGAGTTCTTC
. . TRBJ1-2 14 TRBV27 CASSLSGGGKGYTF TGTGCCAGCAGTTTATCGGGTGGGGGGAAGGGCTACACCTTC
TRBD2 . TRBJ2-1 15 TRBV27 CASRPLGLAGAEQFF TGTGCCAGCAGACCCTTGGGACTAGCGGGAGCTGAGCAGTTCTTC
. . TRBJ2-1 12 TRBV4-2 CASSQNRDEQFF TGTGCCAGCAGCCAAAACAGGGATGAGCAGTTCTTC
TRBD2 . TRBJ2-1 16 TRBV14 CASSNSGNVLVWEQFF TGTGCCAGCAGTAATAGCGGGAACGTACTAGTCTGGGAGCAGTTCTTC
TRBD1 . TRBJ1-2 18 TRBV4-1 CASSQDWGQALGLNGYTF TGCGCCAGCAGCCAAGATTGGGGACAGGCACTCGGATTGAATGGCTACACCTTC
TRBD1 . TRBJ1-5 15 TRBV2 CASSQQGLSNQPQHF TGTGCCAGCAGTCAACAGGGGCTTAGCAATCAGCCCCAGCATTTT
. . TRBJ1-4 17 TRBV6-1 CASSEGGDGGANEKLFF TGTGCCAGCAGTGAGGGGGGGGACGGAGGTGCTAATGAAAAACTGTTTTTT
TRBD1 once TRBJ2-7 15 TRBV20-1 CSASRTGGRSYEQYF TGCAGTGCTAGTAGGACAGGGGGAAGATCCTACGAGCAGTACTTC
. . TRBJ1-1 14 TRBV19 CASSRQTLGTEAFF TGTGCCAGTAGTCGACAGACTCTGGGCACTGAAGCTTTCTTT
TRBD1 once TRBJ1-4 14 TRBV2 CASSGQGIREKLFF TGTGCCAGCAGTGGACAGGGTATTAGGGAAAAACTGTTTTTT
. few TRBJ2-1 13 TRBV12-3/TRBV12-4 CASSSWLNNEQFF TGTGCCAGCAGTTCGTGGCTTAACAATGAGCAGTTCTTC
. . TRBJ1-1 13 TRBV28 CASRLRRSTEAFF TGTGCCAGCAGACTCAGACGGAGCACTGAAGCTTTCTTT
TRBD1 . TRBJ1-2 12 TRBV10-3 CATWTGTYGYTF TGTGCCACTTGGACAGGGACCTATGGCTACACCTTC
TRBD1 . TRBJ1-6 19 TRBV11-2 CASSFGVGPGQGDNSPLHF TGTGCCAGCAGCTTTGGGGTGGGGCCGGGACAGGGGGATAATTCACCCCTCCACTTT
. . TRBJ2-7 16 TRBV14 CASSQAGLRSSYEQYF TGTGCCAGCAGCCAAGCGGGACTCAGGAGCTCCTACGAGCAGTACTTC
. . TRBJ2-7 13 TRBV11-2 CASSPSYSYEQYF TGTGCCAGCAGCCCCAGTTACTCCTACGAGCAGTACTTC
TRBD2 . TRBJ2-7 15 TRBV7-8 CASSGLARTHYEQYF TGTGCCAGCAGCGGACTAGCGAGAACCCACTACGAGCAGTACTTC
. . TRBJ2-1 14 TRBV4-2 CASSLKGRVNEQFF TGTGCCAGCAGCCTAAAGGGGCGCGTCAATGAGCAGTTCTTC
TRBD1 . TRBJ1-1 12 TRBV29-1 CSVRGQFTEAFF TGCAGCGTCCGGGGACAGTTCACTGAAGCTTTCTTT
TRBD2 once TRBJ2-7 14 TRBV28 CASSSPSGGAGQYF TGTGCCAGCAGTTCCCCTAGCGGGGGAGCCGGGCAGTACTTC
. . TRBJ2-3 15 TRBV5-1 CASSSRDFETDTQYF TGCGCCAGCAGCTCACGGGACTTCGAGACAGATACGCAGTATTTT
. . TRBJ2-7 13 TRBV5-6 CASSWDLGGEQYF TGTGCCAGCAGCTGGGATCTCGGGGGCGAGCAGTACTTC
. . TRBJ2-1 14 TRBV4-3 CASSQEPQGNEQFF TGCGCCAGCAGCCAAGAGCCACAGGGAAATGAGCAGTTCTTC
TRBD2 once TRBJ2-1 15 TRBV13 CASGPWTSGSNEQFF TGTGCCAGCGGGCCTTGGACTAGCGGGAGCAATGAGCAGTTCTTC
. . TRBJ2-7 16 TRBV11-1 CASSLVGQKLTYEQYF TGTGCCAGCAGCTTAGTGGGGCAGAAGCTTACCTACGAGCAGTACTTC
. . TRBJ2-7 12 TRBV9 CASSARSYEQYF TGTGCCAGCAGCGCACGGTCCTACGAGCAGTACTTC
TRBD2 . TRBJ2-5 15 TRBV2 CASRAGGTIRETQYF TGTGCCAGCAGGGCCGGGGGGACCATCCGGGAGACCCAGTACTTC
TRBD1 . TRBJ1-3 15 TRBV6-1 CASSATGQAKGTIYF TGTGCCAGCAGTGCAACCGGACAGGCGAAGGGCACCATATATTTT
. . TRBJ1-2 14 TRBV27 CASSSQPADYGYTF TGTGCCAGCAGTTCCCAGCCGGCGGACTATGGCTACACCTTC
. . TRBJ1-1 14 TRBV5-1 CASSLDRGNTEAFF TGCGCCAGCAGCTTGGATCGGGGGAACACTGAAGCTTTCTTT
TRBD1 . TRBJ2-7 15 TRBV19 CARGRGQGASHEQYF TGTGCCAGGGGTCGGGGACAGGGGGCATCCCACGAGCAGTACTTC
. . TRBJ2-1 12 TRBV7-9 CASSSPTGGQFF TGTGCCAGCAGCTCCCCAACAGGCGGGCAGTTCTTC
. . TRBJ1-4 15 TRBV4-3 CASSRSGTHNEKLFF TGCGCCAGCAGCCGATCCGGGACACATAATGAAAAACTGTTTTTT
. . TRBJ1-2 13 TRBV27 CASSFGSGYGYTF TGTGCCAGCAGTTTTGGTTCGGGCTATGGCTACACCTTC
. . TRBJ1-1 13 TRBV7-3 CASSQPGGTEAFF TGTGCCAGCAGCCAACCCGGGGGCACTGAAGCTTTCTTT
TRBD1 . TRBJ2-7 16 TRBV27 CASSFYSGTGNDEQYF TGTGCCAGCAGTTTTTACTCCGGGACAGGTAACGACGAGCAGTACTTC
. . TRBJ1-6 16 TRBV12-5 CASGISGSSYNSPLHF TGTGCTAGTGGTATCAGCGGGTCTTCCTATAATTCACCCCTCCACTTT
. . TRBJ2-1 15 TRBV27 CASSLTGSSYNEQFF TGTGCCAGCAGTTTAACGGGGAGCTCCTACAATGAGCAGTTCTTC
. . TRBJ2-1 15 TRBV2 CASSDVFEAANEQFF TGTGCCAGCAGTGACGTGTTTGAAGCGGCCAATGAGCAGTTCTTC